This TCR beta chain comes out of a study of response to subunit inactivated influenza vaccine. Study observations and caveats: Authors proposed each seasonal influenza vaccination draws in few new T cells.

CDR3 length: 16 amino acids. The germline V and J ends were trimmed by 4 bases and 2 bases, with 13 bases remaining between them. Germline V gene data show CDR1 as SGHRS and CDR2 as YFSETQ. TCRdb processed the RT-PCR reads anew with MiXCR; each CDR3 protein has one entry. This repertoire shows some 540,000 distinct CDR3 sequences, roughly a quarter found once; its top ten account for approximately 3%. A note on this clonotype: What it recognizes is unknown.

These data also formed part of another study, on T cells expressing NK-cell markers. As that study records: The authors made TCR beta cDNA libraries by 5'RACE template switching. This switching added a universal primer site and UMIs. It was sorted CD3+CD56-NKG2C+, CD3+CD56+NKG2C- and CD3+CD56+NKG2C+ T cells that provided the TCR beta repertoires. Among the experiments, several used an anti-gamma-delta TCR antibody to restrict sorting to alpha-beta TCR T cells. Dominant NKG2C+ clonotypes made up roughly 1.0-7.5% of CD8+ T cells in 5 or 6 donors.

Sequences were derived from CD4+ T cells sorted from PBMCs, sampled 11 to 12 days after vaccination. The chain couples TRBV5-1 to TRBJ2-6, with a possible D match to TRBD1 (5 bases). The source is a man aged 50 to 60 who received an inactivated influenza vaccine. The CDR3 region is CASSMDTFAGANVLTF. The DNA for the CDR3 is TGCGCCAGCAGCATGGACACCTTCGCTGGGGCCAACGTCCTGACTTTC. The whole variable domain, remainder taken from reference TRBV5-1 and TRBJ2-6, is KAGVTQTPRYLIKTRGQQVTLSCSPISGHRSVSWYQQTPGQGLQFLFEYFSETQRNKGNFPGRFSGRQFSNSRSEMNVSTLELGDSALYLCASSMDTFAGANVLTFGAGSRLTVL.